The 20 T cell receptor beta chains in this list originate from one sample, sequenced in a study of chemoradiotherapy in HPV16-positive cancers. Some clones are missing from TCRdb's copy, which holds only in-frame ones; the method was immunoSEQ multiplex PCR. The data contain about 17,000 clones, approximately 89% of them singletons. The source material was blood, sampled from a patient who underwent chemoradiotherapy. The receptor set was obtained from a human donor with HPV-associated anogenital cancer.

V and J are TRBV16 and TRBJ1-1; 8 bases match TRBD1. The J segment lost 4 bases and the V segment lost 4 bases, leaving 5 bases of the junction unmatched. Per germline, CDR1 KGHSY and CDR2 FQNENV. This CDR3 is 14 amino acids long. The CDR3 coding sequence is TGTGCCAGCAGCCGCGGACAGGGAAGCACTGAAGCTTTCTTT. The encoded protein is CASSRGQGSTEAFF.

The chain has TRBV28 and TRBJ1-5; no clear D gene. The germline V gene encodes CDR1 MDHEN and CDR2 SYDVKM. V lost 6 bases and J lost 0, with 15 bases in between. The CDR3 runs to 16 residues. The CDR3: CASRFRLGNSNQPQHF. In nucleotides, the CDR3 is TGTGCCAGCAGGTTTAGGTTGGGGAATAGCAATCAGCCCCAGCATTTT.

This clone occurred a few times. CDR3 bases: TGTGCCAGCAGCTTAGGACAGGGCTATGGCTACACCTTC. It specifies CASSLGQGYGYTF. The chain has TRBV7-3 and TRBJ1-2; 8 nucleotides agree with TRBD1. Germline V CDR1 and CDR2: SGHTA, FQGTGA. CDR3 length: 13 amino acids. The ends lost 2 bases at V and 4 bases at J; junction bases unmatched: 0.

The chain recombines TRBV28 with TRBJ2-5; D tentatively fits TRBD1 or TRBD2 (5 bases each). The germline V gene has CDR1 MDHEN and CDR2 SYDVKM. The CDR3 contains 14 residues. Trimming removed 5 bases from V and 4 bases from J, with 14 bases in between. This CDR3 reads CASSPLGVRETQYF. CDR3 DNA: TGTGCCAGCAGTCCCCTGGGGGTTCGAGAGACCCAGTACTTC.

The chain couples TRBV7-2 to TRBJ1-4, with a possible D match to TRBD1 (5 bases). Germline lookup yields CDR1 SGHTA and CDR2 FQGNSA. The CDR3 totals 13 residues. V dropped 3 bases and J dropped 10 bases, with 12 bases sitting between them. CDR3 protein: CASSLSEGRKLFF. The CDR3 DNA reads as TGTGCCAGCAGCTTGTCCGAGGGGCGAAAACTGTTTTTT.

The V and J genes are TRBV21-1 and TRBJ2-2; TRBD2, the D gene given by the table, was not confirmed from the DNA. TRBV21-1 counts as a pseudogene. The CDR3 is 17 amino acids. The CDR3 region is CASSKVHRRARAGELFF. As DNA, the CDR3 is TGTGCCAGCAGCAAAGTCCACCGGAGGGCTAGGGCCGGGGAGCTGTTTTTT.

This clone was counted a single time. The V and J genes are TRBV9 and TRBJ2-1; tentative D call: TRBD1 (6 bases). V dropped 3 bases and J dropped 3 bases, with 10 bases sitting between them. The CDR3 consists of 14 residues. The germline CDR1 and CDR2 sequences are SGDLS and YYNGEE. The DNA of the CDR3 is TGTGCCAGCAGCGGCCGGGACAACTACAATGAGCAGTTCTTC. This encodes CASSGRDNYNEQFF.

This chain connects TRBV7-3 to TRBJ2-1, with D perhaps TRBD2 (7 bases). This CDR3 has 12 amino acids. The germline gives CDR1 SGHTA, CDR2 FQGTGA. Trimming left V 4 bases short and J 13 bases short, with 14 bases between. The DNA of the CDR3 is TGTGCCAGCAGCTCTACGGGGGGCCAACAGTTCTTC. This sequence encodes CASSSTGGQQFF. The whole variable domain, filled in from reference TRBV7-3 and TRBJ2-1, reads GAGVSQTPSNKVTEKGKYVELRCDPISGHTALYWYRQSLGQGPEFLIYFQGTGAADDSGLPNDRFFAVRPEGSVSTLKIQRTERGDSAVYLCASSSTGGQQFFGPGTRLTVL.

The chain recombines TRBV10-3 with TRBJ1-2; 10 bases are shared with TRBD1. V lost 2 bases and J lost 4; bases outside the gene matches: 4. CDR3 length equals 15 residues. Germline lookup yields CDR1 ENHRY and CDR2 SYGVKD. CDR3 in DNA: TGTGCCATCAGTGAGCCGGACAGGGGGGTCTATGGCTACACCTTC. Its protein product is CAISEPDRGVYGYTF.

For this clone: In the same sample, other DNA sequences code for this CDR3. The chain couples TRBV5-1 to TRBJ2-3, with D possibly TRBD2 on 6 matching bases. The germline V and J ends were trimmed by 0 bases and 5 bases, with 16 bases remaining between them. The CDR3 sequence is 16 residues long. Germline assignment: CDR1 SGHRS and CDR2 YFSETQ. The CDR3 coding sequence is TGCGCCAGCAGCTTGGGAGGGACTTCGGGGGTAGATACGCAGTATTTT. This gives the protein CASSLGGTSGVDTQYF.

The chain joins TRBV6-5 to TRBJ1-1, with a tentative D call TRBD1 (5 bases). Trimming removed 6 bases from V and 0 bases from J, with 14 bases in between. Germline V lookup: CDR1 MNHEY, CDR2 SVGAGI. The CDR3 extends over 15 amino acids. The chain's CDR3 is CASRESGGMNTEAFF. In DNA form, the CDR3 reads TGTGCCAGCAGAGAGTCCGGGGGGATGAACACTGAAGCTTTCTTT.

This clone was observed a handful of times. This chain joins TRBV5-1 and TRBJ1-4, with D tentatively TRBD1 (5 bases). The CDR3 spans 15 residues. V gave up 0 bases and J gave up 8 bases, with 14 bases separating them. The germline V gene has CDR1 SGHRS and CDR2 YFSETQ. The CDR3, as DNA: TGCGCCAGCAGCTTGGTAGGGGCAGGGTACGAAAAACTGTTTTTT. It translates to CASSLVGAGYEKLFF.

This chain links TRBV13 with TRBJ2-7, with TRBD2 matching over 7 bases. Germline values: CDR1 PRHDT, CDR2 FYEKMQ (reference sequence). Trimming removed 5 bases from V and 2 bases from J; junction bases left unmatched: 3. The CDR3 is made up of 13 amino acids. The CDR3 bases are TGTGCCAGCAGCCCCGGACTAGCCTACGAGCAGTACTTC. It translates to CASSPGLAYEQYF.

This chain links TRBV28 with TRBJ1-2; D is possibly TRBD1 (5 bases). Trimming cost V 3 bases and J 8 bases, with 13 bases left between them. Germline lookup yields CDR1 MDHEN and CDR2 SYDVKM. CDR3 length equals 13 residues. This CDR3 is CASSLGRVEGYTF. CDR3 DNA sequence: TGTGCCAGCAGTTTGGGCAGGGTGGAAGGCTACACCTTC.

The V call is TRBV5-1, the J call TRBJ2-7, with 8 bases that match TRBD2. V lost 0 bases and J lost 5; bases outside the gene matches: 16. The CDR3 runs 18 residues. CDR1 is SGHRS, CDR2 YFSETQ, per germline. The CDR3 DNA reads as TGCGCCAGCAGCTTGGATGTTAGCGGGATGGGTTTAATCCACGAGCAGTACTTC. Its translation is CASSLDVSGMGLIHEQYF.

The CDR3, as DNA: TGTGCCAGCAGTCTTTACGGGGGGTACGAGCAGTACTTC. It codes for CASSLYGGYEQYF. This chain joins TRBV27 and TRBJ2-7; 7 bases align to TRBD2. The V segment lost 5 bases and the J segment 4 bases; nucleotides outside the gene matches: 5. There are 13 residues in the CDR3. The germline CDR1 and CDR2 sequences are MNHEY and SMNVEV (reference sequence).

The chain has TRBV19 and TRBJ1-3; D unclear. V was trimmed by 7 bases and J by 4 bases, leaving 20 bases between them. This CDR3 is 16 amino acids long. Germline loops: CDR1 LNHDA, CDR2 SQIVND (reference sequence). CDR3 residues: CASTAGPPGNGNTIYF. CDR3 sequence (DNA): TGTGCCAGTACGGCCGGGCCCCCCGGCAACGGAAACACCATATATTTT.

The chain uses TRBV4-1 and TRBJ2-7, with TRBD2 matching over 7 bases. J lost 0 bases, V lost 4 bases, and 9 bases had no gene match. Looked up from germline, CDR1 is MGHRA and CDR2 is YSYEKL. CDR3 length: 16 amino acids. The DNA of the CDR3 is TGCGCCAGCAGCCTCCTTGCGGGAGAGGCCTCCTACGAGCAGTACTTC. Translating it yields CASSLLAGEASYEQYF.

In this sample, this clone turned up once. V and J are TRBV6-1 and TRBJ2-7; D is unclear. Looked up from germline, CDR1 is MNHNS and CDR2 is SASEGT. V lost 6 bases, J lost 0 bases, and 9 bases lay in between. The CDR3 covers 13 residues. The DNA for the CDR3 is TGTGCCAGCAGGGCTGGGGTCTCCTACGAGCAGTACTTC. Translation: CASRAGVSYEQYF.

DNA of the CDR3: TGCGCCAGCAGCGAGGCAGGGAGACAGCCCCAGCATTTT. Its translation: CASSEAGRQPQHF. The V gene is TRBV5-1, the J gene TRBJ1-5; weak D call: TRBD1 (5 bases). The V end lost 4 bases, the J end lost 7 bases, and 12 bases lay between the germline ends. From germline, CDR1 is SGHRS and CDR2 YFSETQ. This CDR3 has 13 amino acids. Drawing the rest from reference TRBV5-1 and TRBJ1-5, the complete variable domain is KAGVTQTPRYLIKTRGQQVTLSCSPISGHRSVSWYQQTPGQGLQFLFEYFSETQRNKGNFPGRFSGRQFSNSRSEMNVSTLELGDSALYLCASSEAGRQPQHFGDGTRLSIL.